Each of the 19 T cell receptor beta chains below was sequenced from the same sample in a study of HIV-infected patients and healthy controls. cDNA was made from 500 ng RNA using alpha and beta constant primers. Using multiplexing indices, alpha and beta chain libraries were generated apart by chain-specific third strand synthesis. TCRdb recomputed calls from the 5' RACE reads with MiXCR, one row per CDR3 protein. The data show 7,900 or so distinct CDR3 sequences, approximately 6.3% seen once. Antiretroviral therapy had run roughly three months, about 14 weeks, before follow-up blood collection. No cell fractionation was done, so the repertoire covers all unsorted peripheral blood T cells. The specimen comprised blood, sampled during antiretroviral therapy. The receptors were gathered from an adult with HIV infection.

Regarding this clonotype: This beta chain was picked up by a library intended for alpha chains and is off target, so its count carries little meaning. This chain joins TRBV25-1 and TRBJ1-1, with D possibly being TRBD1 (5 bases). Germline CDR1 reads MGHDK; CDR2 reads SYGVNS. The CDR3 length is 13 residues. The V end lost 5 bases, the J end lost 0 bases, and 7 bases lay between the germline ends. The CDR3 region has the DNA TGTGCCAGCAGTCGACAGTTGAACACTGAAGCTTTCTTT. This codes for CASSRQLNTEAFF.

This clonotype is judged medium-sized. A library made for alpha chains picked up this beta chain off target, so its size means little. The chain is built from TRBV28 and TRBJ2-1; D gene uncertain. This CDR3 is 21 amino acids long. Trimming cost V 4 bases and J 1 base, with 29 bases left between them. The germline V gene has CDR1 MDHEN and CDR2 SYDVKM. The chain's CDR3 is CASSYVPIAYLPPSSYNEQFF. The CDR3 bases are TGTGCCAGCAGTTACGTCCCGATAGCCTACCTCCCCCCCTCTTCCTACAATGAGCAGTTCTTC.

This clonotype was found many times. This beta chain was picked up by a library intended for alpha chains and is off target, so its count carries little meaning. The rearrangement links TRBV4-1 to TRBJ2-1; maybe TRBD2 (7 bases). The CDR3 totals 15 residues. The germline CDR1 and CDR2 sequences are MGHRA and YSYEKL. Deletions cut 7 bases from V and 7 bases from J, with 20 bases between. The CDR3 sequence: CASTREGGTENEQFF. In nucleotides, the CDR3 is TGCGCCAGCACCCGAGAGGGGGGGACGGAGAATGAGCAGTTCTTC.

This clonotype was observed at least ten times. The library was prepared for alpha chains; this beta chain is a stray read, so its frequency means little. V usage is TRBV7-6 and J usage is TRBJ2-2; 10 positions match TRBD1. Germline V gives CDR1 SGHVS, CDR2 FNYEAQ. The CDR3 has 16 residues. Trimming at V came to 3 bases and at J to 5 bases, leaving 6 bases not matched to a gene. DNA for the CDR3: TGTGCCAGCAGCTTGCCCGAGGACAGGGGGACCGGGGAGCTGTTTTTT. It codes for CASSLPEDRGTGELFF.

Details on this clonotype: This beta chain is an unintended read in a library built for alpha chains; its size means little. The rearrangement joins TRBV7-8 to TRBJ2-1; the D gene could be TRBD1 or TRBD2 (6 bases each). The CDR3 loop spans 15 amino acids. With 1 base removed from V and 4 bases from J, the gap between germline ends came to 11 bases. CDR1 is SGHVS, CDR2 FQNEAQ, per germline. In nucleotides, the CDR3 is TGTGCCAGCAGCTTAGGAAGGGGGAGGTACAATGAGCAGTTCTTC. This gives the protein CASSLGRGRYNEQFF.

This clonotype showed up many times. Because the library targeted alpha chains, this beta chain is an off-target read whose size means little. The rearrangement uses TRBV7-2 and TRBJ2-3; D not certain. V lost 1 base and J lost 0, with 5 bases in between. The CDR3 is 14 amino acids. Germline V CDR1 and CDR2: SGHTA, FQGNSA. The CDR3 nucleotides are TGTGCCAGCAGCTTAGACGGCAGCACAGATACGCAGTATTTT. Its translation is CASSLDGSTDTQYF.

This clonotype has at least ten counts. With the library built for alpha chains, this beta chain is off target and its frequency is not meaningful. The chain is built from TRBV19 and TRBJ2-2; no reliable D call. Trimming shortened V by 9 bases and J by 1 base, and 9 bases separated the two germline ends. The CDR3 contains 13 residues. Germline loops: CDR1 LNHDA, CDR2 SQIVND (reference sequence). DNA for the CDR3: TGTGCCAGCGCTGTTGGGAACACCGGGGAGCTGTTTTTT. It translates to CASAVGNTGELFF.

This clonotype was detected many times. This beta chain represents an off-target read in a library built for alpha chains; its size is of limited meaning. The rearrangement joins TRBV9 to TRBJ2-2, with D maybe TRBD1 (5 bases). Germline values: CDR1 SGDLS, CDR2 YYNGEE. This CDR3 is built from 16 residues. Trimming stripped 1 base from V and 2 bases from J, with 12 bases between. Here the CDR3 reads CASSVKAGLNTGELFF. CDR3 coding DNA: TGTGCCAGCAGCGTAAAGGCAGGGCTAAACACCGGGGAGCTGTTTTTT. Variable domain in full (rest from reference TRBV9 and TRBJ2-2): DSGVTQTPKHLITATGQRVTLRCSPRSGDLSVYWYQQSLDQGLQFLIQYYNGEERAKGNILERFSAQQFPDLHSELNLSSLELGDSALYFCASSVKAGLNTGELFFGEGSRLTVL.

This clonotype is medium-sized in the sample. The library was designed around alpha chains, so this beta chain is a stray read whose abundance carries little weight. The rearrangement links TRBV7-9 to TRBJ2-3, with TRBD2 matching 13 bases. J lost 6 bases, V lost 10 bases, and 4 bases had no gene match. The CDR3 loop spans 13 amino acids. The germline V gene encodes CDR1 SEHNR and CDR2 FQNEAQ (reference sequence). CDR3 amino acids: CATGLAGEDTQYF. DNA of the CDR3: TGTGCCACCGGACTAGCGGGAGAGGATACGCAGTATTTT.

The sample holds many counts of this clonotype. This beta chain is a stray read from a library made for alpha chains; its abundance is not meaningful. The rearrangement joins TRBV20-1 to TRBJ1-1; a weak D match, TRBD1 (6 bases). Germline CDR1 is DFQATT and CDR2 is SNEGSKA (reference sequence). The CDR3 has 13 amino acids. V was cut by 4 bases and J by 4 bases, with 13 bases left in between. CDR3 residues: CSAIRAGATEAFF. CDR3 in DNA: TGCAGTGCTATTAGAGCAGGGGCCACTGAAGCTTTCTTT.

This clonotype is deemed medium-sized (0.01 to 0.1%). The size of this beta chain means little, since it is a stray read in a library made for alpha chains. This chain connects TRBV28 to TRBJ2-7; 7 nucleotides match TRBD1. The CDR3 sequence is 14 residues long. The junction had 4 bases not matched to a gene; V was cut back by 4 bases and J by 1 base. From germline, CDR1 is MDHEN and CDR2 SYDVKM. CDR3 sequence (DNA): TGTGCCAGCAGTTACTGGACAGGTTCCTACGAGCAGTACTTC. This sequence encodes CASSYWTGSYEQYF.

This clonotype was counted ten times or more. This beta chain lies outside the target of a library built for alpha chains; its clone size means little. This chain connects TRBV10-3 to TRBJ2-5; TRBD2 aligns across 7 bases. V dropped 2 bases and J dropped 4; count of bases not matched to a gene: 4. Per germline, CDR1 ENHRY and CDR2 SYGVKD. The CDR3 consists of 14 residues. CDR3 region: CAISEPRGRETQYF. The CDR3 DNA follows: TGTGCCATCAGTGAGCCCCGCGGGAGAGAGACCCAGTACTTC.

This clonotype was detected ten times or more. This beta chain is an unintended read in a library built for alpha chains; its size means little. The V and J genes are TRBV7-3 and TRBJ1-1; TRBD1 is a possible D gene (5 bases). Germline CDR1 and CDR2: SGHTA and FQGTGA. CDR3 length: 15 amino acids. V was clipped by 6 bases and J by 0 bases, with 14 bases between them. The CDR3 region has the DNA TGTGCCAGCAGTCCCCGGGGGGATATGAACACTGAAGCTTTCTTT. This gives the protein CASSPRGDMNTEAFF.

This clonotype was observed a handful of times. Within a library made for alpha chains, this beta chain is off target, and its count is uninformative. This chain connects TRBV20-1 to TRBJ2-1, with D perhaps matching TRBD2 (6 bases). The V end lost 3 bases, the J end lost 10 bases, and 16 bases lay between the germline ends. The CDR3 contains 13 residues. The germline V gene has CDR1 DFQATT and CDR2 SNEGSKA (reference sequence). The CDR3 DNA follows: TGCAGTGCTAGCGGGAGCCATTCCCGGGAGCAGTTCTTC. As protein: CSASGSHSREQFF.

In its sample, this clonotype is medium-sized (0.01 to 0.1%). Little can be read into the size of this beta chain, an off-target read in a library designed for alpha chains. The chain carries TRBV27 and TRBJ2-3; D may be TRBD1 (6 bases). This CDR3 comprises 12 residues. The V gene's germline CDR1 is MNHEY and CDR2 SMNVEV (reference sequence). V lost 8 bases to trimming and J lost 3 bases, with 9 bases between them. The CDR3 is CASSGTTDTQYF. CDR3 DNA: TGTGCCAGCTCCGGGACAACAGATACGCAGTATTTT.

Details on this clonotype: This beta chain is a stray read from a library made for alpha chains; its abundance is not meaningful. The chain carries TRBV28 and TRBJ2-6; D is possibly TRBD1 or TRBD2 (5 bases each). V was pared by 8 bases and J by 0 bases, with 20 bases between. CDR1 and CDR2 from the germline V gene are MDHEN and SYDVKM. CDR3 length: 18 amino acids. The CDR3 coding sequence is TGTGCCAGCCTCGCATCCTGGGGGACGACCTCTGGGGCCAACGTCCTGACTTTC. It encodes CASLASWGTTSGANVLTF. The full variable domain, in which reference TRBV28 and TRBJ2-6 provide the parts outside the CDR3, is DVKVTQSSRYLVKRTGEKVFLECVQDMDHENMFWYRQDPGLGLRLIYFSYDVKMKEKGDIPEGYSVSREKKERFSLILESASTNQTSMYLCASLASWGTTSGANVLTFGAGSRLTVL.

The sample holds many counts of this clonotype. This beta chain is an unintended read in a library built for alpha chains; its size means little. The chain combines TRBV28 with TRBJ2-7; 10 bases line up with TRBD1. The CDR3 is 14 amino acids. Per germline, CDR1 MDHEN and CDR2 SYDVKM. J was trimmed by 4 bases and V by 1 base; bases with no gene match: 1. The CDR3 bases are TGTGCCAGCAGTTTATTGGGACAGGGGTACGAGCAGTACTTC. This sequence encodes CASSLLGQGYEQYF.

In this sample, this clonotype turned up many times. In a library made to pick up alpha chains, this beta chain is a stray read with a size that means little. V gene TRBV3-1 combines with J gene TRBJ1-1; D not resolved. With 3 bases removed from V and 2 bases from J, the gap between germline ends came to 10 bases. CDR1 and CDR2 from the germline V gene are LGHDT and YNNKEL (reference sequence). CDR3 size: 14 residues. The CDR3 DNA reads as TGTGCCAGCAGCCACGGGGAGGCTAACACTGAAGCTTTCTTT. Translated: CASSHGEANTEAFF. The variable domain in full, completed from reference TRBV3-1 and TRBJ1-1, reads DTAVSQTPKYLVTQMGNDKSIKCEQNLGHDTMYWYKQDSKKFLKIMFSYNNKELIINETVPNRFSPKSPDKAHLNLHINSLELGDSAVYFCASSHGEANTEAFFGQGTRLTVV.

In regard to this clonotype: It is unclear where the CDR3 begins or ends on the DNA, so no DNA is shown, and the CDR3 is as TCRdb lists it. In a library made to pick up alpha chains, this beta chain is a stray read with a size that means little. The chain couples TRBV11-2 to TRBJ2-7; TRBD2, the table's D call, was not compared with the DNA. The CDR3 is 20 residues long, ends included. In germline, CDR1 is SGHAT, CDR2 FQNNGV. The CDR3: CASSFYICSARPSGGREQYF.